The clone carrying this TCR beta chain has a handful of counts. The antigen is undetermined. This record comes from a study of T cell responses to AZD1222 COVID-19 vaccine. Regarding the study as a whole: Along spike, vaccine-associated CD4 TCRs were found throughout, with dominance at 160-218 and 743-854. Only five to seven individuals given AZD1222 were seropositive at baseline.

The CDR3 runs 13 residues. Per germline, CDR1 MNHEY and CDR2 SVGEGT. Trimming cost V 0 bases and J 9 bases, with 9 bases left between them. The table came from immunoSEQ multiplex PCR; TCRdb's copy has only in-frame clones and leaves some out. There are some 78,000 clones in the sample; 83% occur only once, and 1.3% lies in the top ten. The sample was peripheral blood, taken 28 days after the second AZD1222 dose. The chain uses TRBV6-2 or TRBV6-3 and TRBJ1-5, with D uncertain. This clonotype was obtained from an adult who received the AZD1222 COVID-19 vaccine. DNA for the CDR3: TGTGCCAGCAGTTACTCGAGGGAAGGGCCCCAGCATTTT. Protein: CASSYSREGPQHF.